These 32 T cell receptor beta chains originate from one sample sequenced in a study of T cells in Graves' hyperthyroidism and ophthalmopathy. TCR beta CDR3 regions were amplified from RNA transcripts. HTBI primers drove first-round RT-PCR of the TCR CDR3. Each CDR3 protein gets one entry after TCRdb re-called the multiplex PCR reads with MiXCR. In the table there are around 250,000 distinct CDR3 sequences, roughly 15% of which are singletons. The sample consisted of blood. These receptors were taken from a young woman with Graves' ophthalmopathy.

The V gene is TRBV20-1, the J gene TRBJ1-5; TRBD1 matches at 9 bases. CDR3 length: 15 amino acids. Per the germline V gene, CDR1 is DFQATT and CDR2 is SNEGSKA (reference sequence). V lost 5 bases to trimming and J lost 1 base; unmatched junction nucleotides: 6. The CDR3 DNA follows: TGCAGTGCTCCGGGACAGGGAACAAGCAATCAGCCCCAGCATTTT. Residues: CSAPGQGTSNQPQHF.

This clonotype occurred many times. The chain couples TRBV20-1 to TRBJ1-1, with 7 nucleotides matching TRBD1. CDR1 is DFQATT, CDR2 SNEGSKA, per germline (reference sequence). The CDR3 is 16 amino acids. V lost 3 bases, J lost 2 bases, and 12 bases stayed unmatched. The CDR3 DNA sequence: TGCAGTGCTAGGTCCCGGGACAGCTTACTAAACACTGAAGCTTTCTTT. Its translation: CSARSRDSLLNTEAFF.

This clonotype was found many times. The chain joins TRBV28 to TRBJ2-3; possibly TRBD1 for D (6 bases). Germline CDR1 MDHEN, CDR2 SYDVKM. There are 15 residues in the CDR3. V was shortened by 8 bases and J by 2 bases, with 17 bases between the two germline ends. This chain's CDR3 is CASLGQTLSTDTQYF. In nucleotides, the CDR3 is TGTGCCAGCCTCGGACAGACACTATCCACAGATACGCAGTATTTT.

This clonotype was picked up many times. The V and J genes are TRBV6-1 and TRBJ2-7; tentative D call: TRBD1 (6 bases). Germline V lookup: CDR1 MNHNS, CDR2 SASEGT. The CDR3 is 13 residues long. V was clipped by 1 base and J by 9 bases, with 13 bases between them. CDR3 amino acids: CASSEDGRGGQYF. The CDR3 DNA reads as TGTGCCAGCAGTGAAGACGGCAGAGGGGGGCAGTACTTC.

This clonotype appeared many times. The V call is TRBV28, the J call TRBJ1-2; TRBD1 matches at 7 bases. With 0 bases clipped from V and 3 bases from J, the junction kept 13 bases outside the gene matches. This CDR3 has 18 residues. Looked up from germline, CDR1 is MDHEN and CDR2 is SYDVKM. CDR3 nucleotide sequence: TGTGCCAGCAGTTTATGGGGGGGGTATTTGGACAGGTACTATGGCTACACCTTC. It translates to CASSLWGGYLDRYYGYTF.

This clonotype was observed at least ten times. The chain has TRBV18 and TRBJ2-1, with D hard to call. CDR1 and CDR2 (germline): KGHSH, LQKENI. The CDR3 is 14 amino acids. V dropped 3 bases and J dropped 0 bases, with 6 bases sitting between them. The CDR3 coding sequence is TGTGCCAGCTCACCTAAGGGCTCCTACAATGAGCAGTTCTTC. It translates to CASSPKGSYNEQFF.

J is TRBJ2-1 and V is TRBV6-2 or TRBV6-3; 13 nucleotides match TRBD2. The V gene's germline CDR1 is MNHEY and CDR2 SVGEGT. The CDR3 is 15 amino acids. The J segment lost 5 bases and the V segment lost 6 bases, leaving 4 bases of the junction unmatched. As DNA, the CDR3 is TGTGCCAGCAGCAAACTAGCGGGAGGGAACAATGAGCAGTTCTTC. It encodes CASSKLAGGNNEQFF.

This clonotype was counted many times. The V and J genes are TRBV12-3 or TRBV12-4 and TRBJ1-2; 9 bases fit TRBD1. Trimming at V came to 6 bases and at J to 4 bases, leaving 18 bases not matched to a gene. The CDR3 covers 18 residues. The CDR3 here is CASSQTGTGRGSTYGYTF. CDR3 DNA sequence: TGTGCCAGCAGCCAAACGGGGACAGGGAGGGGATCGACCTATGGCTACACCTTC.

In regard to this clonotype: A junction boundary mismatches the germline segment, possibly from a read error. V is TRBV7-6 and J is TRBJ1-2, with TRBD1 matching over 9 bases. The CDR3 totals 15 residues. The germline gives CDR1 SGHVS, CDR2 FNYEAQ. CDR3 sequence: CASSTGTGLSYGYIF. In DNA, the CDR3 is TGTGCCAGCAGTACCGGGACAGGGCTTTCCTATGGCTACATCTTC.

In its sample, this clonotype was seen many times. A read error may produce the germline difference seen at one junction end. The chain carries TRBV5-1 and TRBJ2-1, with 10 bases aligning to TRBD1. The length of the CDR3 is 15 residues. Germline V lookup: CDR1 SGHRS, CDR2 YFSETQ. DNA of the CDR3: TGTGCCAGCAGCTCGGGACAGGGGAGTTACAATGAGCAGTTCTTC. Translated: CASSSGQGSYNEQFF. Full variable domain (missing parts from reference TRBV5-1 and TRBJ2-1): KAGVTQTPRYLIKTRGQQVTLSCSPISGHRSVSWYQQTPGQGLQFLFEYFSETQRNKGNFPGRFSGRQFSNSRSEMNVSTLELGDSALYLCASSSGQGSYNEQFFGPGTRLTVL.

This clonotype appeared a few times. This may come from a read error, since a much larger clone is one base off. V and J are TRBV7-3 and TRBJ2-2, with D possibly TRBD1 on 5 matching bases. This CDR3 region has 14 residues. Germline CDR1 is SGHTA and CDR2 is FQGTGA. The CDR3, as DNA: TGTGCCAGCAGACCGACAGCGAACGCCGGGGAGCTGTTTTTT. Protein product: CASRPTANAGELFF. The variable domain in full, with the rest retrieved from reference TRBV7-3 and TRBJ2-2, is GAGVSQTPSNKVTEKGKYVELRCDPISGHTALYWYRQSLGQGPEFLIYFQGTGAADDSGLPNDRFFAVRPEGSVSTLKIQRTERGDSAVYLCASRPTANAGELFFGEGSRLTVL.

Many counts were recorded for this clonotype. This CDR3 is CASSEASGGANEQFF. In DNA form, the CDR3 reads TGTGCCAGCAGTGAAGCTAGCGGGGGGGCCAATGAGCAGTTCTTC. The chain combines TRBV6-1 with TRBJ2-1; 11 bases align to TRBD2. CDR1 MNHNS and CDR2 SASEGT come from the germline V gene. The CDR3 contains 15 residues. Trimming cost V 0 bases and J 6 bases; bases outside gene matches: 1.

There are many counts of this clonotype. This chain joins TRBV7-9 and TRBJ2-1; 8 bases map to TRBD2. CDR3 length: 18 amino acids. Germline CDR1 and CDR2: SEHNR and FQNEAQ (reference sequence). V trimming: 0 bases; J trimming: 1 base; junction bases outside the gene matches: 8. The CDR3 DNA is TGTGCCAGCAGCTTAGCGGTACTAGCGGAAGGTTCCTACAATGAGCAGTTCTTC. Its protein is CASSLAVLAEGSYNEQFF.

This clonotype showed up many times. V gene TRBV4-1 combines with J gene TRBJ1-1; D is perhaps TRBD1 (5 bases). This CDR3 region has 15 residues. The V end was cut by 0 bases, the J end by 5 bases, with 13 bases between. CDR1 and CDR2 (germline): MGHRA, YSYEKL. DNA of the CDR3: TGCGCCAGCAGCCAAGAAAACACAGGCTGGACTGAAGCTTTCTTT. It specifies CASSQENTGWTEAFF.

The chain combines TRBV29-1 with TRBJ2-1, with 15 positions matching TRBD2. V trimming: 4 bases; J trimming: 8 bases; junction bases outside the gene matches: 3. The CDR3 totals 14 residues. From germline, CDR1 is SQVTM and CDR2 ANQGSEA. The CDR3 DNA reads as TGCAGCGTTGCCGGGACTAGCGGGAGGTATGAGCAGTTCTTC. Its protein product is CSVAGTSGRYEQFF.

This clonotype was counted at least ten times. The V gene is TRBV4-3, the J gene TRBJ1-4; D might be TRBD1 (5 bases). The CDR3 runs to 15 residues. Germline V gene data show CDR1 as LGHNA and CDR2 as YSLEER. V was cut by 0 bases and J by 8 bases, with 13 bases left in between. The CDR3 DNA is TGCGCCAGCAGCCAAGAGGGCCAGTCAGGGGAAAAACTGTTTTTT. Encoded protein: CASSQEGQSGEKLFF.

This clonotype was seen ten or more times. The chain employs TRBV3-1 and TRBJ2-7; 8 bases are shared with TRBD2. The CDR3 runs to 13 residues. V was clipped by 4 bases and J by 4 bases; unmatched bases: 3. Germline assignment: CDR1 LGHDT and CDR2 YNNKEL (reference sequence). The CDR3 reads CASSRGLEYEQYF. The CDR3 DNA follows: TGTGCCAGCAGCCGGGGACTAGAGTACGAGCAGTACTTC.

The table lists this clonotype with many counts. The CDR3 nucleotides read TGCGCCAGCACCAGCGGAGTCCGGATTGAAGCTTTCTTT. It translates to CASTSGVRIEAFF. The V and J genes are TRBV10-2 and TRBJ1-1, with no clear D. The CDR3 has 13 residues. V gave up 7 bases and J gave up 7 bases, with 16 bases separating them. Per the germline V gene, CDR1 is WSHSY and CDR2 is SAAADI.

CDR3 residues: CASSEIGHHEQFF. The CDR3 DNA is TGTGCCAGCAGTGAAATCGGCCACCATGAGCAGTTCTTC. The rearrangement joins TRBV25-1 to TRBJ2-1; no firm D call. The V end was cut by 2 bases, the J end by 8 bases, with 10 bases between. The CDR3 extends over 13 amino acids. The germline V gene has CDR1 MGHDK and CDR2 SYGVNS.

The chain joins TRBV19 to TRBJ2-2; 9 positions agree with TRBD1. The germline V gene encodes CDR1 LNHDA and CDR2 SQIVND (reference sequence). Trimming cost V 5 bases and J 6 bases; bases outside gene matches: 4. This CDR3 is built from 14 residues. DNA of the CDR3: TGTGCCAGTAGTGGGGACAGGGACCCCGGGGAGCTGTTTTTT. Amino acid sequence: CASSGDRDPGELFF. The full variable domain, rest sourced from reference TRBV19 and TRBJ2-2, is DGGITQSPKYLFRKEGQNVTLSCEQNLNHDAMYWYRQDPGQGLRLIYYSQIVNDFQKGDIAEGYSVSREKKESFPLTVTSAQKNPTAFYLCASSGDRDPGELFFGEGSRLTVL.

The V and J genes are TRBV19 and TRBJ1-2, with D unresolved. Per the germline V gene, CDR1 is LNHDA and CDR2 is SQIVND (reference sequence). This CDR3 spans 15 amino acids. The ends were cut back, 6 bases at V and 3 bases at J, with 17 bases in the middle. Here the CDR3 reads CASSSRRHLDYGYTF. In DNA form, the CDR3 reads TGTGCCAGTAGCTCCCGCAGGCACCTAGACTATGGCTACACCTTC.

This clonotype was counted ten times or more. The chain uses TRBV20-1 and TRBJ2-3; the D gene is possibly TRBD1 (6 bases). This CDR3 contains 12 residues. Trimming removed 6 bases from V and 10 bases from J, with 17 bases in between. Germline V lookup: CDR1 DFQATT, CDR2 SNEGSKA (reference sequence). CDR3 loop: CSAPPTAGAQYF. CDR3 sequence (DNA): TGCAGTGCACCCCCCACCGCAGGGGCGCAGTATTTT.

This clonotype has ten or more counts. The chain has TRBV6-1 and TRBJ2-5; D might be TRBD1 or TRBD2, each matching 5 bases. Trimming removed 2 bases from V and 5 bases from J, with 12 bases in between. The length of the CDR3 is 14 residues. From germline, CDR1 is MNHNS and CDR2 SASEGT. The CDR3 DNA is TGTGCCAGCAGTGAATGGGGGATCCGGGAGACCCAGTACTTC. It yields the protein CASSEWGIRETQYF.

The sample holds many counts of this clonotype. This chain connects TRBV29-1 to TRBJ2-7; 7 positions match TRBD2. V shed 5 bases and J 3 bases; nucleotides not matched to a gene: 7. Germline CDR1 and CDR2: SQVTM and ANQGSEA. This CDR3 contains 13 residues. CDR3: CSVKREGIYEQYF. The CDR3 DNA reads TGCAGCGTTAAAAGGGAGGGTATCTACGAGCAGTACTTC.

This chain uses TRBV12-3 or TRBV12-4 with TRBJ2-3, with TRBD1 as a possible D gene (5 bases). The ends were cut back, 6 bases at V and 2 bases at J, with 12 bases in the middle. The CDR3 is made up of 14 amino acids. The CDR3 DNA follows: TGTGCCAGCAGCCTGGACATGAACACAGATACGCAGTATTTT. Its translation: CASSLDMNTDTQYF.

The genes are TRBV20-1 and TRBJ2-1; 9 nucleotides agree with TRBD2. Trimming at V came to 3 bases and at J to 0 bases, leaving 6 bases not matched to a gene. Germline V gene sequence: CDR1 DFQATT, CDR2 SNEGSKA (reference sequence). The CDR3 spans 16 residues. CDR3 sequence: CSASSLAGSSYNEQFF. DNA for the CDR3: TGCAGTGCTAGTAGTCTAGCGGGGAGCTCCTACAATGAGCAGTTCTTC.

Many counts were recorded for this clonotype. The chain combines TRBV7-2 with TRBJ2-1; a weak D match, TRBD2 (5 bases). Germline CDR1 is SGHTA and CDR2 is FQGNSA. The V and J ends lost 5 bases and 9 bases respectively, with 11 bases between them. The CDR3 is made up of 12 amino acids. The CDR3 is CASSGRSGEQFF. CDR3 DNA sequence: TGTGCCAGCAGCGGGAGAAGCGGTGAGCAGTTCTTC.

This clonotype was observed once. A much larger clone differs from this one at a single base, so this may be a read error. The chain has TRBV30 and TRBJ2-7; 7 bases map to TRBD1. This CDR3 spans 15 amino acids. In germline, CDR1 is GTSNPN, CDR2 SVGIG (reference sequence). Here the CDR3 DNA reads TGTGCCTGGAGCAAACCCGGACAGGTCTCCTACGAGCGGTACTTC. It codes for CAWSKPGQVSYERYF.

This clonotype was detected ten times or more. The genes are TRBV30 and TRBJ1-1; no clear D gene. With 0 bases removed from V and 4 bases from J, the gap between germline ends came to 9 bases. Per germline, CDR1 GTSNPN and CDR2 SVGIG (reference sequence). This CDR3 contains 13 residues. The CDR3 coding sequence is TGTGCCTGGAGTGTACGTGGAGGCACTGAAGCTTTCTTT. Translated: CAWSVRGGTEAFF. The entire variable domain, with the rest obtained from reference TRBV30 and TRBJ1-1, is as follows: SQTIHQWPATLVQPVGSPLSLECTVEGTSNPNLYWYRQAAGRGLQLLFYSVGIGQISSEVPQNLSASRPQDRQFILSSKKLLLSDSGFYLCAWSVRGGTEAFFGQGTRLTVV.

This clonotype came up many times. The rearrangement uses TRBV6-1 and TRBJ2-5, with no clear D. The CDR3 is 14 residues long. Germline CDR1 is MNHNS and CDR2 is SASEGT. Deletions cut 3 bases from V and 3 bases from J, with 11 bases between. CDR3 protein: CASSDSFEEETQYF. The CDR3 region has the DNA TGTGCCAGCAGTGATTCGTTTGAAGAAGAGACCCAGTACTTC.

V usage is TRBV29-1 and J usage is TRBJ2-1, with TRBD2 identical over 14 bases. The germline CDR1 and CDR2 sequences are SQVTM and ANQGSEA. This CDR3 contains 16 residues. V shed 6 bases, J shed 9 bases, and the junction held 13 bases outside the gene matches. CDR3 loop: CSVSYPGTSGSAEQFF. The DNA for the CDR3 is TGCAGCGTCTCCTACCCCGGGACTAGCGGGAGTGCTGAGCAGTTCTTC.

The chain recombines TRBV28 with TRBJ2-1, with 10 bases aligning to TRBD1. The CDR3 totals 18 residues. After removal of 4 bases from V and 8 bases from J, the junction contained 17 bases not matched to a gene. Germline V gene data show CDR1 as MDHEN and CDR2 as SYDVKM. The CDR3 region is CASSSLGTGVFPFHEQFF. The CDR3 DNA reads TGTGCCAGCAGTTCTCTCGGGACAGGGGTCTTCCCTTTCCATGAGCAGTTCTTC. The full variable domain, with the rest looked up from reference TRBV28 and TRBJ2-1, is DVKVTQSSRYLVKRTGEKVFLECVQDMDHENMFWYRQDPGLGLRLIYFSYDVKMKEKGDIPEGYSVSREKKERFSLILESASTNQTSMYLCASSSLGTGVFPFHEQFFGPGTRLTVL.